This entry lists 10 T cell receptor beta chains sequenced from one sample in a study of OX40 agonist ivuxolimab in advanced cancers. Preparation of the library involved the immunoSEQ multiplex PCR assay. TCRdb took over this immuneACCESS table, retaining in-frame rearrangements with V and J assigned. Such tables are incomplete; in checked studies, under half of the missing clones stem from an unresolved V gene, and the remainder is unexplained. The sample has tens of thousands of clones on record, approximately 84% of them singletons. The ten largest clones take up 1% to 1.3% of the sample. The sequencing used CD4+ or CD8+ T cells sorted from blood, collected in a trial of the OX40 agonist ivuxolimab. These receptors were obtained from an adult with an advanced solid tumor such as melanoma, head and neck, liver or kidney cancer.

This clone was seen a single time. The CDR3 DNA is TGTGCCAGCGCCCAAGTTCGGGGGGATGGGACCCAGTACTTC. Translation gives CASAQVRGDGTQYF. The rearrangement joins TRBV5-6 to TRBJ2-5; 7 nucleotides agree with TRBD2. The germline CDR1 and CDR2 sequences are SGHDT and YYEEEE. The CDR3 is 14 residues long. The J segment lost 7 bases and the V segment lost 7 bases, leaving 13 bases of the junction unmatched. Using reference TRBV5-6 and TRBJ2-5 for the parts outside the CDR3, the full variable domain is DAGVTQSPTHLIKTRGQQVTLRCSPKSGHDTVSWYQQALGQGPQFIFQYYEEEERQRGNFPDRFSGHQFPNYSSELNVNALLLGDSALYLCASAQVRGDGTQYFGPGTRLLVL.

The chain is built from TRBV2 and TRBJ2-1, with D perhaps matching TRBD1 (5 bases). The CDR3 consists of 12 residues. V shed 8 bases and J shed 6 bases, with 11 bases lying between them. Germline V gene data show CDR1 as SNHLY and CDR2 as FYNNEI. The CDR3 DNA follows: TGTGCCAGCTTTCGAGACAGCAATGAGCAGTTCTTC. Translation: CASFRDSNEQFF.

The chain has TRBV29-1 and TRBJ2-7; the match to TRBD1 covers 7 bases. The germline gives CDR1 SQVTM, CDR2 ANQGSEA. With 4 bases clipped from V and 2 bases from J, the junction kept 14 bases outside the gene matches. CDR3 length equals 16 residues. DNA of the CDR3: TGCAGCGTTGTTGGGGGAAGACAGGGTGGTGCCTACGAGCAGTACTTC. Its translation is CSVVGGRQGGAYEQYF.

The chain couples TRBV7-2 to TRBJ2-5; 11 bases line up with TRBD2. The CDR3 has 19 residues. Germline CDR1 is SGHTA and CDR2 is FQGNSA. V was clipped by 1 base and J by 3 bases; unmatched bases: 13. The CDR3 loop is CASSLDPQGSGGAKETQYF. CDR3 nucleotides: TGTGCCAGCAGCTTAGATCCCCAGGGTAGCGGGGGGGCGAAAGAGACCCAGTACTTC.

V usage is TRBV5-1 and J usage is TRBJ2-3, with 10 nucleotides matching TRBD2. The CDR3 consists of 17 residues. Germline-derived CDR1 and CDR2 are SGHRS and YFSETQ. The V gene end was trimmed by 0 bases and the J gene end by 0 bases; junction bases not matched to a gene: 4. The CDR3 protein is CASSLVLTSGSTDTQYF. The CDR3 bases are TGCGCCAGCAGCTTGGTCCTGACTAGCGGGAGCACAGATACGCAGTATTTT. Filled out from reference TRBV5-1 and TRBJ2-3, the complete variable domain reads KAGVTQTPRYLIKTRGQQVTLSCSPISGHRSVSWYQQTPGQGLQFLFEYFSETQRNKGNFPGRFSGRQFSNSRSEMNVSTLELGDSALYLCASSLVLTSGSTDTQYFGPGTRLTVL.

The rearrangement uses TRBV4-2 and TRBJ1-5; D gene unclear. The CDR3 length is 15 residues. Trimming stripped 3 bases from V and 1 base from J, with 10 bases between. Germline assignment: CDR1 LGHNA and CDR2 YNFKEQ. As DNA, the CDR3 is TGTGCCAGCAGCCAGGCTCAGGAGAGCAATCAGCCCCAGCATTTT. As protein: CASSQAQESNQPQHF.

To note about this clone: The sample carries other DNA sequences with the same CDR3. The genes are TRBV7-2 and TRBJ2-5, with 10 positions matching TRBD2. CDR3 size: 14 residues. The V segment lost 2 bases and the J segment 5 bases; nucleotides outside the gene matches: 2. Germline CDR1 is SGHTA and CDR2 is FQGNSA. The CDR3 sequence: CASSLRAGGETQYF. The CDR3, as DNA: TGTGCCAGCAGCTTAAGAGCGGGGGGGGAGACCCAGTACTTC.

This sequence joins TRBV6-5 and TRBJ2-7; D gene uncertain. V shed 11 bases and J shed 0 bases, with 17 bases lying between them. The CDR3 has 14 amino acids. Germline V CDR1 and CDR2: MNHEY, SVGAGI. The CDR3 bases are TGTGCCCGCCGGCGTAGGGTTCGCTCCTACGAGCAGTACTTC. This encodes CARRRRVRSYEQYF.

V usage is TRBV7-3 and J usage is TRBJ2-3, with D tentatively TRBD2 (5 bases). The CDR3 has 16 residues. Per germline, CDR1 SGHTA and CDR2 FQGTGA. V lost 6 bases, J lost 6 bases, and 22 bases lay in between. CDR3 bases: TGTGCCAGCAGATTCTTGAATGACCGGGGAGTGGATACGCAGTATTTT. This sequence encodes CASRFLNDRGVDTQYF.

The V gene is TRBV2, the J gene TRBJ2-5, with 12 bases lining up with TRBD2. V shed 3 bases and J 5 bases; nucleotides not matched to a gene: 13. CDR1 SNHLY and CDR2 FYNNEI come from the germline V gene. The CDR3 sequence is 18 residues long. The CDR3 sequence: CASSEMRLAGGPRETQYF. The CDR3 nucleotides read TGTGCCAGCAGTGAGATGCGGCTAGCGGGAGGGCCGAGGGAGACCCAGTACTTC.